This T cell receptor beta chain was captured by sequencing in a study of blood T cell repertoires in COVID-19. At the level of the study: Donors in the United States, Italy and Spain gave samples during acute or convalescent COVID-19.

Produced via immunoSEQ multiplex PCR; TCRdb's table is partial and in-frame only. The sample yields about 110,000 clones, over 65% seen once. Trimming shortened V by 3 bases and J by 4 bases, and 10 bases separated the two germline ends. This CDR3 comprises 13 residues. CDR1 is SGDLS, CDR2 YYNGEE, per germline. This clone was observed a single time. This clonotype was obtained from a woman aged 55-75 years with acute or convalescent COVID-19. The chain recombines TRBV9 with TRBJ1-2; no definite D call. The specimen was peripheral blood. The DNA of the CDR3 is TGTGCCAGCAGCGATAGTCCCGGCTATGGCTACACCTTC. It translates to CASSDSPGYGYTF.